This T cell receptor (beta chain) originates from a study of shared clonotypes between healthy human individuals. Study background: Donor composition was a couple of women and three men, aged 18 to 49.

Sequencing was performed with immunoSEQ multiplex PCR; in TCRdb, only in-frame clones are kept and a portion is missing. The data show some 980,000 clones, with 76% seen just once and about 1.5% held by the top ten. As concerns this clone: The antigen is unknown.

The study's findings and limits: The expectation was that sequencing depth would affect clonotype sharing among donors. Sorted-subset samples were not fully sequenced, rarefaction indicated. The genetic and exposure-history diversity represented was limited by few donors.

Trimming left V 6 bases short and J 0 bases short, with 15 bases between. Germline CDR1 and CDR2: SQVTM and ANQGSEA. The CDR3 has 14 residues. The TCR was taken from a man between 18 and 35 years old in good health. The chain uses TRBV29-1 and TRBJ2-7; D might be TRBD1 (6 bases). Sequencing used memory CD4+ T cells sorted from blood. Stated subset: CD45RA-negative fraction. This CDR3 reads CSVPTRDNSYEQYF. In nucleotides, the CDR3 is TGCAGCGTCCCCACCCGGGACAACTCCTACGAGCAGTACTTC.